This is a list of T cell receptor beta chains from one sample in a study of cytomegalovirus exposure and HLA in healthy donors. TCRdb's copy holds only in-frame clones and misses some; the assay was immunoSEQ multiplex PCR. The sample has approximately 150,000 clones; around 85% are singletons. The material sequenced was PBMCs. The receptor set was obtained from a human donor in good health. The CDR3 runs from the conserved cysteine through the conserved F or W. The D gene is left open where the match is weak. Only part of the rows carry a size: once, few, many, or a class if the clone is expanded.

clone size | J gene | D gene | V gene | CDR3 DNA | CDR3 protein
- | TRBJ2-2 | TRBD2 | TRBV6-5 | TGTGCCAGCAGTTACGGACTAGCGCCGTCCACCGGGGAGCTGTTTTTT | CASSYGLAPSTGELFF
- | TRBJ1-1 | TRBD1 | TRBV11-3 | TGTGCACCCGGACAGGGGAAGGACACTGAAGCTTTCTTT | CAPGQGKDTEAFF
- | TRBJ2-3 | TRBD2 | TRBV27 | TGTGCCAGCAGTTCGATTAGCGGGGGGCCCGGGAATACGCAGTATTTT | CASSSISGGPGNTQYF
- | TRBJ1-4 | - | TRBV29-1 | TGCAGCGTTGGGGGGGGGTCGACAGGACCTAATGAAAAACTGTTTTTT | CSVGGGSTGPNEKLFF
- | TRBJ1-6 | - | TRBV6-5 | TGTGCCAGCAGTTACTCGCGGGGCGCCTCAAATTCACCCCTCCACTTT | CASSYSRGASNSPLHF
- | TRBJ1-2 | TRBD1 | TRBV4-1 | TGCGCCAGCAGCCAGGTGACAGGGAGTCCCTATGGCTACACCTTC | CASSQVTGSPYGYTF
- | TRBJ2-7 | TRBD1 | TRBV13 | TGTGCCAGCAGCCATCGGGACAGCCCAGACGAGCAGTACTTC | CASSHRDSPDEQYF
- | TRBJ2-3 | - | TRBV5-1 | TGCGCCAGCAGCTTGAACGGGGGCACAGATACGCAGTATTTT | CASSLNGGTDTQYF
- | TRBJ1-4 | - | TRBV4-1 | TGCGCCAGCAGCCTCCCCGGGACCACCGTGGGGGGGGAAAAACTGTTTTTT | CASSLPGTTVGGEKLFF
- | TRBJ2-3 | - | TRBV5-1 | TGCGCCAGCAGCTTGGAGAGTAGCACAGATACGCAGTATTTT | CASSLESSTDTQYF
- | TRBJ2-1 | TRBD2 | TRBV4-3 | TGCGCCAGCAGCCTCGGGACTAGGTCCTACAATGAGCAGTTCTTC | CASSLGTRSYNEQFF
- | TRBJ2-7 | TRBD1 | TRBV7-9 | TGTGCCAGCAGCTTAGGTGACAGGGCAGCACTACCCTACGAGCAGTACTTC | CASSLGDRAALPYEQYF
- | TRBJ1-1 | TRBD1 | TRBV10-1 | TGCGCCAGCAGTGAGCGACAAGACAGGGGGAACACTGAAGCTTTCTTT | CASSERQDRGNTEAFF
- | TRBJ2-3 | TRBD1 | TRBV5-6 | TGTGCCAGCAGCTCTTACAGGGGGAGACCCGATACGCAGTATTTT | CASSSYRGRPDTQYF
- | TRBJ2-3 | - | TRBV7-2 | TGTGCCAGCAAGATGTTGGACTTGAGCACAGATACGCAGTATTTT | CASKMLDLSTDTQYF
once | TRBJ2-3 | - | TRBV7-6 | TGTGCCAGCAGCTTAGAGACTAGTCAAGATACGCAGTATTTT | CASSLETSQDTQYF
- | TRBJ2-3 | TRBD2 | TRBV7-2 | TGTGCCAGCAGCTTAAGATCCGGGACTAGCGTATTCACAGATACGCAGTATTTT | CASSLRSGTSVFTDTQYF
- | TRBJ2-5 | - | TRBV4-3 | TGCGCCAGCAGCCAAGATCGCGACGGGGGGCGAGAGACCCAGTACTTC | CASSQDRDGGRETQYF
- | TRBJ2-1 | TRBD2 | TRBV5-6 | TGTGCCAGCAGCAGCGGGGGCGGGGGGGCCCTCCCCTACAATGAGCAGTTCTTC | CASSSGGGGALPYNEQFF
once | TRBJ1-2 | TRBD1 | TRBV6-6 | TGTGCCAGCAGGACCGGGACAGACGGCTACACCTTC | CASRTGTDGYTF
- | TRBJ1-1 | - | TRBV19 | TGTGCCACCCCCTCAGGGGCGGGGAACACTGAAGCTTTCTTT | CATPSGAGNTEAFF
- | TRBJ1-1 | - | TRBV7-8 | TGTGCCAGCAGCTTAGCGACAGGACTTAACACTGAAGCTTTCTTT | CASSLATGLNTEAFF
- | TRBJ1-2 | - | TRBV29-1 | TGCAGCGTTGACAGGGCTAACTATGGCTACACCTTC | CSVDRANYGYTF
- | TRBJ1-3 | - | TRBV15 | TGTGCCACCAGCGAGGGAGGACACACCATATATTTT | CATSEGGHTIYF
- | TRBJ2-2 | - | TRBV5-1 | TGCGCCAGCAGCTTAACCCGAGGGGGGGCCGGGGAGCTGTTTTTT | CASSLTRGGAGELFF
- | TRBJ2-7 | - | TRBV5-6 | TGTGCCAGCAGCTTGGTAACAGGGAGCCCTTCCTACGAGCAGTACTTC | CASSLVTGSPSYEQYF
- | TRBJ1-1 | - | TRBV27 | TGTGCCAGCAATGAGAGCCTAGCTTTCTTT | CASNESLAFF